Below, 10 T cell receptor beta chains from the same sample are listed, as sequenced in a study of OX40 agonist ivuxolimab in advanced cancers. TCRdb's copy holds only in-frame clones and misses some; the assay was immunoSEQ multiplex PCR. Of approximately 58,000 clones in the sample, around 84% were seen once. The sequenced sample was CD4+ or CD8+ T cells sorted from blood, obtained in a trial of the OX40 agonist ivuxolimab. The receptors derive from an adult with an advanced solid tumor such as melanoma, head and neck, liver or kidney cancer.

The CDR3 loop is CATLSMGDYTEAFF. CDR3 in DNA: TGTGCCACCTTAAGCATGGGCGACTACACTGAAGCTTTCTTT. The chain recombines TRBV5-6 with TRBJ1-1; no clear D. Germline V gene data show CDR1 as SGHDT and CDR2 as YYEEEE. CDR3 length: 14 amino acids. The V end lost 9 bases, the J end lost 3 bases, and 18 bases lay between the germline ends.

V and J are TRBV12-5 and TRBJ2-2, with 9 bases identical to TRBD1. Losses at the gene ends were 2 bases for V and 3 bases for J; bases not matched to a gene: 1. Per the germline V gene, CDR1 is LGHNT and CDR2 is FRNRAP. The CDR3 contains 15 residues. The DNA of the CDR3 is TGTGCTAGTGGTTTGAGACAGGGGGACACCGGGGAGCTGTTTTTT. This translates into CASGLRQGDTGELFF.

This chain links TRBV14 with TRBJ2-1; 12 bases line up with TRBD2. CDR1 and CDR2 (germline): SGHDN, FVKESK. With V trimmed by 5 bases and J by 6 bases, 11 bases remained unmatched. The CDR3 loop spans 17 amino acids. CDR3 DNA: TGTGCCAGCAGCGGAGGACTAGCGGGATGGTGGGGCAATGAGCAGTTCTTC. This codes for CASSGGLAGWWGNEQFF.

The V call is TRBV6-5, the J call TRBJ2-7, with D perhaps TRBD2 (6 bases). The germline V gene has CDR1 MNHEY and CDR2 SVGAGI. The CDR3 totals 16 residues. V lost 0 bases and J lost 2, with 14 bases in between. The CDR3: CASSYSFGRDAYEQYF. The CDR3, as DNA: TGTGCCAGCAGTTACTCATTTGGGCGGGATGCCTACGAGCAGTACTTC.

The rearrangement joins TRBV11-2 to TRBJ2-7; 8 nucleotides agree with TRBD2. The CDR3 extends over 14 amino acids. Germline assignment: CDR1 SGHAT and CDR2 FQNNGV. V was clipped by 3 bases and J by 6 bases; unmatched bases: 7. The CDR3 is CASSFRGGAPEQYF. The CDR3 bases are TGTGCCAGCAGCTTTCGGGGGGGGGCCCCCGAGCAGTACTTC.

The chain has TRBV29-1 and TRBJ2-1; D is uncertain. The CDR3 contains 11 residues. The V and J ends lost 3 bases and 4 bases respectively, with 4 bases between them. Germline loops: CDR1 SQVTM, CDR2 ANQGSEA. CDR3 DNA sequence: TGCAGCGTTGACAGATACAATGAGCAGTTCTTC. Encoded protein: CSVDRYNEQFF.

This chain joins TRBV9 and TRBJ2-7; 8 positions agree with TRBD1. The V segment lost 1 base and the J segment 2 bases; nucleotides outside the gene matches: 2. The CDR3 is made up of 14 amino acids. Germline V gene data show CDR1 as SGDLS and CDR2 as YYNGEE. The CDR3 spells CASSVTQGAYEQYF. CDR3 nucleotides: TGTGCCAGCAGCGTAACACAGGGGGCCTACGAGCAGTACTTC.

V usage is TRBV23-1 and J usage is TRBJ1-5, with D tentatively TRBD1 (6 bases). TRBV23-1 is assigned to the ORF class and has an uncertain function. The CDR3 contains 16 residues. Deletions cut 2 bases from V and 3 bases from J, with 14 bases between. DNA for the CDR3: TGCGCCAGCAGTCAACCAGACAGGCGACTCAATCAGCCCCAGCATTTT. Amino acid sequence: CASSQPDRRLNQPQHF.

The sample holds a few counts of this clone. The genes are TRBV5-6 and TRBJ2-7; D may match TRBD1 or TRBD2 (5 bases each). This CDR3 spans 14 amino acids. Germline CDR1 is SGHDT and CDR2 is YYEEEE. The V end was cut by 4 bases, the J end by 3 bases, with 14 bases between. The CDR3 loop is CASSPGLDIYEQYF. CDR3 nucleotide sequence: TGTGCCAGCAGCCCGGGGCTAGATATCTACGAGCAGTACTTC.

This clone has just one count. The CDR3 region has the DNA TGTGCCTGGGGGTCAGGGGGCTCTGGAAACACCATATATTTT. Protein sequence: CAWGSGGSGNTIYF. The V and J genes are TRBV30 and TRBJ1-3; TRBD1 agrees at 7 bases. Germline loops: CDR1 GTSNPN, CDR2 SVGIG (reference sequence). The CDR3 totals 14 residues. Trimming cost V 5 bases and J 0 bases; bases outside gene matches: 4.